The 13 T cell receptor beta chains presented below share a single source sample, sequenced in a study of CD8 T cells in ankylosing spondylitis. Study-wide results and limits: In ankylosing spondylitis blood, a motif of roughly 8 highly homologous TCR beta variants appeared characteristic.

Their recognized antigens are unknown. One entry per CDR3 protein, called by TCRdb with MiXCR from the 5' RACE reads. The data contain 350,000 or so distinct CDR3 sequences, 7.5% to 9% of them singletons. The sequenced material came from blood, either unsorted or a sorted T cell fraction (not recorded which). These receptors were obtained from a male donor with ankylosing spondylitis.

A remark on this clonotype: A read error may be the cause here, since a much bigger clone is one base away. Since the CDR3 does not end with the conserved phenylalanine or tryptophan, this likely comes from a read error. V is TRBV6-6 and J is TRBJ1-4; D unclear. CDR3 length: 12 amino acids. The V gene lost 2 bases and the J gene lost 6 bases, with 4 bases spanning the gap. CDR1 and CDR2 (germline): MNHNY, SVGAGI (reference sequence). The chain's CDR3 is CASSYDDEKLFS. The CDR3 nucleotides are TGTGCCAGCAGTTACGACGATGAAAAACTGTTTTCT.

This clonotype was counted ten times or more. The chain is built from TRBV21-1 and TRBJ1-2; the table's D gene call, TRBD1, was not cross checked with the DNA. TRBV21-1 is a recognized pseudogene. The CDR3 spans 13 residues. For the CDR3, the DNA is TGTGCCAGTCCCCCGCCCCTGTTTTACGGCTACACCTTC. Its protein product is CASPPPLFYGYTF.

This clonotype was counted many times. The rearrangement links TRBV28 to TRBJ2-7, with 7 bases that match TRBD2. With V trimmed by 7 bases and J by 3 bases, 12 bases remained unmatched. The CDR3 is 15 amino acids. CDR1 and CDR2 from the germline V gene are MDHEN and SYDVKM. Here the CDR3 DNA reads TGTGCCAGCAAGGTAGGCGGGAGTCCCGACTACGAGCAGTACTTC. As protein: CASKVGGSPDYEQYF. The full variable domain, its missing parts supplied by reference TRBV28 and TRBJ2-7, is DVKVTQSSRYLVKRTGEKVFLECVQDMDHENMFWYRQDPGLGLRLIYFSYDVKMKEKGDIPEGYSVSREKKERFSLILESASTNQTSMYLCASKVGGSPDYEQYFGPGTRLTVT.

This clonotype has only a few counts. The chain employs TRBV27 and TRBJ2-2; 7 nucleotides line up with TRBD1. V lost 6 bases and J lost 8; bases outside the gene matches: 12. Per germline, CDR1 MNHEY and CDR2 SMNVEV (reference sequence). The CDR3 extends over 15 amino acids. CDR3 coding DNA: TGTGCCAGCAGCCCAGGGGACAGCTTATGGGGGGAGCTGTTTTTT. This encodes CASSPGDSLWGELFF.

This clonotype occurred a few times. This chain uses TRBV5-1 with TRBJ1-6, with a tentative D call TRBD1 (5 bases). Germline assignment: CDR1 SGHRS and CDR2 YFSETQ. The CDR3 covers 13 residues. Trimming cost V 3 bases and J 7 bases, with 8 bases left between them. CDR3 sequence (DNA): TGCGCCAGCAGCTCGACAGTCAATTCACCCCTCCACTTT. Translating gives CASSSTVNSPLHF.

This clonotype was detected only a few times. J is TRBJ1-1 and V is TRBV10-3; TRBD1 agrees at 7 bases. Germline V CDR1 and CDR2: ENHRY, SYGVKD. This CDR3 region has 15 residues. The V and J ends lost 0 bases and 2 bases, in that order; junction bases with no gene match: 3. The CDR3 DNA reads as TGTGCCATCAGTGAGTCGACAGGGAGAAACACTGAAGCTTTCTTT. This sequence encodes CAISESTGRNTEAFF.

This chain uses TRBV27 with TRBJ1-6, with TRBD1 as a possible D gene (5 bases). CDR1 and CDR2 from the germline V gene are MNHEY and SMNVEV (reference sequence). CDR3 length: 14 residues. V was cut by 5 bases and J by 10 bases, with 15 bases left in between. The CDR3 sequence is CASSRGAPGSPLHF. DNA for the CDR3: TGTGCCAGCAGTCGCGGGGCTCCCGGATCACCCCTCCACTTT.

This clonotype was recorded a few times. This sequence joins TRBV7-9 and TRBJ2-7; possibly TRBD1 for D (6 bases). Germline CDR1 is SEHNR and CDR2 is FQNEAQ (reference sequence). This CDR3 comprises 13 residues. Trimming pared 3 bases from V and 3 bases from J, leaving 9 bases between. The CDR3 here is CASSFQGLYEQYF. DNA of the CDR3: TGTGCCAGCAGCTTCCAGGGGCTCTACGAGCAGTACTTC.

The chain uses TRBV29-1 and TRBJ1-1; D gene unclear. This CDR3 has 12 residues. The V gene's germline CDR1 is SQVTM and CDR2 ANQGSEA. Trimming cost V 2 bases and J 2 bases, with 6 bases left between them. This CDR3 reads CSVELPNTEAFF. CDR3 in DNA: TGCAGCGTTGAACTCCCTAACACTGAAGCTTTCTTT.

The chain combines TRBV4-2 with TRBJ2-2; 10 bases are a match to TRBD2. CDR1 and CDR2 (germline): LGHNA, YNFKEQ. The CDR3 totals 17 residues. V lost 1 base, J lost 7 bases, and 9 bases stayed unmatched. The CDR3 DNA reads TGTGCCAGCAGCCAAGCCTCACTAGCGGGAAGGAACGGGGAGCTGTTTTTT. This encodes CASSQASLAGRNGELFF.

The chain carries TRBV7-9 and TRBJ1-5; possibly TRBD1 for D (5 bases). The V and J ends lost 5 bases and 9 bases respectively, with 17 bases between them. The CDR3 runs 14 residues. In germline, CDR1 is SEHNR, CDR2 FQNEAQ (reference sequence). CDR3 in DNA: TGTGCCAGCAGCATGACAGATTCGACGGGGCCCCAGCATTTT. It is translated as CASSMTDSTGPQHF.

At least ten counts were recorded for this clonotype. The CDR3 protein is CASSTRLDEQFF. For the CDR3, the DNA is TGTGCCAGCAGCACTAGGTTGGATGAGCAGTTCTTC. The V call is TRBV12-3 or TRBV12-4, the J call TRBJ2-1, with D possibly matching TRBD2 (5 bases). This CDR3 spans 12 amino acids. Between the trimmed V and J ends, which lost 6 bases and 8 bases, there was a span of 11 bases.

The chain carries TRBV7-6 and TRBJ2-3; 9 positions match TRBD2. J gave up 1 base and V 1 base, and 3 bases lay outside the gene matches. The CDR3 is 16 residues long. The germline gives CDR1 SGHVS, CDR2 FNYEAQ. CDR3 nucleotide sequence: TGTGCCAGCAGCTTAGGGGTAGCGGGGGGCACAGATACGCAGTATTTT. Translated: CASSLGVAGGTDTQYF.